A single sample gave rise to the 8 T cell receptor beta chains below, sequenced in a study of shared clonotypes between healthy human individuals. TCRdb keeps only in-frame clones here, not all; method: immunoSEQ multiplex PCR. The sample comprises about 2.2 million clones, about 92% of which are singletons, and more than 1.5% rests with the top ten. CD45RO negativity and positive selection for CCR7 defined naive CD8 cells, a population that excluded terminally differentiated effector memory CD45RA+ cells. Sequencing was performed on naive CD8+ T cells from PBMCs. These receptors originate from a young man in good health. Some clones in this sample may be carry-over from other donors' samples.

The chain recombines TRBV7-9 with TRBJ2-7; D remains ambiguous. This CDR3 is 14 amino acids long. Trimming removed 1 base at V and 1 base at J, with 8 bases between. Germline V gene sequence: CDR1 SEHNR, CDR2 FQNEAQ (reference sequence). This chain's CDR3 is CASSLDGLSYEQYF. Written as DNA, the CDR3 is TGTGCCAGCAGCTTAGACGGGCTATCCTACGAGCAGTACTTC.

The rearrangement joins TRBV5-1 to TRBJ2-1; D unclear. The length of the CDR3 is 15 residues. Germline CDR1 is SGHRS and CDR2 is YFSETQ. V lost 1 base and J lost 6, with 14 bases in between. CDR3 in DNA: TGCGCCAGCAGCTTGTTCGCGATCTCGTCCAATGAGCAGTTCTTC. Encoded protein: CASSLFAISSNEQFF.

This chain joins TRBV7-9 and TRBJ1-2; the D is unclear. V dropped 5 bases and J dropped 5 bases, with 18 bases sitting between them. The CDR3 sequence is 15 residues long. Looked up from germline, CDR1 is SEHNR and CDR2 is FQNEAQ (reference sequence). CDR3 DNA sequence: TGTGCCAGCAGCCCCTCGTTCGCTGAATGGTATGGCTACACCTTC. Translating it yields CASSPSFAEWYGYTF.

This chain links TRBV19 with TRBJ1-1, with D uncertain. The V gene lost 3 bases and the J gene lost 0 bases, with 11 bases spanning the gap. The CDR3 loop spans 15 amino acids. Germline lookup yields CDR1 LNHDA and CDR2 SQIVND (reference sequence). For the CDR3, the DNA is TGTGCCAGTAGTATCTGGGAGGGTATGAACACTGAAGCTTTCTTT. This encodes CASSIWEGMNTEAFF.

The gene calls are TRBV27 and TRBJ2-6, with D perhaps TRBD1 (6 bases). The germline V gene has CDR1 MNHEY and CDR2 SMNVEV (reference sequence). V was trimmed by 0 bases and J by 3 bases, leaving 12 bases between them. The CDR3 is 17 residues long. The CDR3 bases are TGTGCCAGCAGTTTATCCACCAGGGGTAGTGGGGCCAACGTCCTGACTTTC. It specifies CASSLSTRGSGANVLTF.

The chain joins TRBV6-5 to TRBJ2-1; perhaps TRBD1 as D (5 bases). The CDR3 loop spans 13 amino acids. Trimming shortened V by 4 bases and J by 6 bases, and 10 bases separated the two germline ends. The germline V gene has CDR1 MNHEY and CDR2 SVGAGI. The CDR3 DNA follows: TGTGCCAGCAGTTCCAGCAGGGTCAATGAGCAGTTCTTC. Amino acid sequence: CASSSSRVNEQFF.

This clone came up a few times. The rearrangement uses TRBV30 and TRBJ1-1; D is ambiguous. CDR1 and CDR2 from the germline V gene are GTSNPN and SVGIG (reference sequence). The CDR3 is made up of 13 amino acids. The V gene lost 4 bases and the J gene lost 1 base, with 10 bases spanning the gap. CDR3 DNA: TGTGCCTGGACTGAACATTGGAACACTGAAGCTTTCTTT. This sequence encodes CAWTEHWNTEAFF.

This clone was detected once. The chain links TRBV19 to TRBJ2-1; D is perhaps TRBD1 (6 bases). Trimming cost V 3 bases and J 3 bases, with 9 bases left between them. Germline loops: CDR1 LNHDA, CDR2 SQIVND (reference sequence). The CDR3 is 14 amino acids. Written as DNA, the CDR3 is TGTGCCAGTAGTATGCACAGGGACTACAATGAGCAGTTCTTC. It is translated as CASSMHRDYNEQFF.